Shown below are 29 T cell receptor beta chains from a single sample sequenced in a study of cytomegalovirus exposure and HLA in healthy donors. Researchers ran the PCR with 60 Vbeta and 13 Jbeta primers. The data were produced by immunoSEQ multiplex PCR, yet TCRdb's version contains in-frame clones alone and is incomplete. The table lists 140,000 to 150,000 clones, around 75% of them singletons. Sequenced input: PBMCs. All receptors come from a young man in good health and CMV-seronegative.

V and J are TRBV7-9 and TRBJ2-3; 8 bases are a match to TRBD2. There are 16 residues in the CDR3. V lost 6 bases to trimming and J lost 3 bases; unmatched junction nucleotides: 11. Germline lookup yields CDR1 SEHNR and CDR2 FQNEAQ (reference sequence). DNA for the CDR3: TGTGCCAGCAGTTCCAACCGGGGGGGGAGAACAGATACGCAGTATTTT. This sequence encodes CASSSNRGGRTDTQYF.

The genes are TRBV19 and TRBJ2-3; 7 bases are shared with TRBD2. V shed 4 bases and J 0 bases; nucleotides not matched to a gene: 4. Germline CDR1 is LNHDA and CDR2 is SQIVND (reference sequence). CDR3 size: 15 residues. CDR3 loop: CASSTQRGSTDTQYF. CDR3 nucleotides: TGTGCCAGTAGTACCCAGCGGGGAAGCACAGATACGCAGTATTTT.

The chain couples TRBV6-5 to TRBJ2-5; possibly TRBD2 for D (6 bases). V shed 2 bases and J shed 3 bases, with 7 bases lying between them. The germline V gene has CDR1 MNHEY and CDR2 SVGAGI. The CDR3 is 13 residues long. CDR3 sequence reads: CASSYTGEETQYF. The DNA for the CDR3 is TGTGCCAGCAGTTACACGGGGGAAGAGACCCAGTACTTC.

Note on this clone: Other DNA sequences from this sample encode an identical CDR3 as well. This chain connects TRBV7-2 to TRBJ1-4, with D uncertain. Deletions cut 1 base from V and 0 bases from J, with 9 bases between. CDR3 length: 16 residues. Looked up from germline, CDR1 is SGHTA and CDR2 is FQGNSA. CDR3 in amino acids: CASSLEASTTNEKLFF. CDR3 nucleotide sequence: TGTGCCAGCAGCTTAGAAGCATCAACAACTAATGAAAAACTGTTTTTT.

J is TRBJ1-4 and V is TRBV18; D call uncertain. V dropped 3 bases and J dropped 1 base, with 9 bases sitting between them. CDR3 length: 15 amino acids. The germline gives CDR1 KGHSH, CDR2 LQKENI. The CDR3 protein is CASSPRGLTNEKLFF. For the CDR3, the DNA is TGTGCCAGCTCACCTCGGGGTTTAACTAATGAAAAACTGTTTTTT. Looking up the rest from reference TRBV18 and TRBJ1-4 gives the full variable domain: NAGVMQNPRHLVRRRGQEARLRCSPMKGHSHVYWYRQLPEEGLKFMVYLQKENIIDESGMPKERFSAEFPKEGPSILRIQQVVRGDSAAYFCASSPRGLTNEKLFFGSGTQLSVL.

In this sample, this clone turned up a few times. This chain joins TRBV5-1 and TRBJ2-1; the D gene is possibly TRBD1 (7 bases). Trimming took 7 bases from V and 2 from J, leaving 19 bases between them. The CDR3 extends over 16 amino acids. The germline V gene has CDR1 SGHRS and CDR2 YFSETQ. The CDR3 coding sequence is TGCGCCAGCTCCCTTTTTGGAGGGACAGCCTACAATGAGCAGTTCTTC. Its protein product is CASSLFGGTAYNEQFF.

This clone appeared a few times. The genes are TRBV29-1 and TRBJ1-2; TRBD1 aligns across 7 bases. J gave up 0 bases and V 4 bases, and 2 bases lay outside the gene matches. This CDR3 region has 13 residues. In germline, CDR1 is SQVTM, CDR2 ANQGSEA. CDR3 region: CSVAGQTNYGYTF. DNA for the CDR3: TGCAGCGTTGCGGGACAGACTAACTATGGCTACACCTTC.

This CDR3 is CAISDRVGEQYF. The CDR3 DNA is TGTGCCATCAGTGACAGGGTAGGCGAGCAGTACTTC. The chain uses TRBV10-3 and TRBJ2-7; maybe TRBD1 (5 bases). Germline V gene lookup returns CDR1 ENHRY and CDR2 SYGVKD. V lost 3 bases, J lost 6 bases, and 9 bases lay in between. The CDR3 spans 12 residues.

This chain joins TRBV25-1 and TRBJ2-1; 13 bases line up with TRBD2. CDR1 and CDR2 (germline): MGHDK, SYGVNS. This CDR3 has 15 amino acids. The ends lost 4 bases at V and 8 bases at J; junction bases unmatched: 5. The CDR3 here is CASSAWTSGGHEQFF. CDR3 nucleotide sequence: TGTGCCAGCAGTGCGTGGACTAGCGGGGGCCATGAGCAGTTCTTC.

The CDR3 bases are TGTGCCAGCAGCCCCGACAAGAACTATGGCTACACCTTC. This gives the protein CASSPDKNYGYTF. The rearrangement links TRBV7-8 to TRBJ1-2; the D is unclear. In germline, CDR1 is SGHVS, CDR2 FQNEAQ. CDR3 size: 13 residues. The V gene lost 5 bases and the J gene lost 2 bases, with 9 bases spanning the gap.

The chain has TRBV11-2 and TRBJ2-5; TRBD1 matches at 10 bases. This CDR3 is built from 16 residues. Per germline, CDR1 SGHAT and CDR2 FQNNGV. Trimming cost V 5 bases and J 7 bases; bases outside gene matches: 13. The CDR3 loop is CASSTPATGGAGTQYF. CDR3 nucleotides: TGTGCCAGCAGCACCCCAGCGACAGGGGGCGCGGGGACCCAGTACTTC.

This chain links TRBV5-4 with TRBJ2-1, with D perhaps TRBD2 (7 bases). Trimming removed 1 base from V and 4 bases from J, with 12 bases in between. Germline CDR1 is SGHNT and CDR2 is YYREEE (reference sequence). This CDR3 is 15 amino acids long. This chain's CDR3 is CASSLSGGPYNEQFF. The CDR3 bases are TGTGCCAGCAGCTTGTCGGGGGGCCCTTACAATGAGCAGTTCTTC.

The chain carries TRBV4-1 and TRBJ2-5, with D possibly matching TRBD2 (5 bases). The CDR3 totals 15 residues. V was trimmed by 4 bases and J by 5 bases, leaving 17 bases between them. CDR1 and CDR2 from the germline V gene are MGHRA and YSYEKL. The DNA for the CDR3 is TGCGCCAGCAGCCCTGACTACGCCATGGGCGAGACCCAGTACTTC. Its protein is CASSPDYAMGETQYF.

CDR3 in amino acids: CATSRDRDRPNTEAFF. CDR3 DNA: TGTGCCACCAGCAGAGACCGGGACAGACCGAACACTGAAGCTTTCTTT. The chain recombines TRBV15 with TRBJ1-1, with 7 bases lining up with TRBD1. The germline gives CDR1 LNHNV, CDR2 YYDKDF (reference sequence). V dropped 0 bases and J dropped 1; count of bases not matched to a gene: 5. The CDR3 consists of 16 residues.

This sequence joins TRBV9 and TRBJ2-4, with D perhaps matching TRBD2 (5 bases). Trimming left V 0 bases short and J 10 bases short, with 11 bases between. The CDR3 loop spans 13 amino acids. Germline V gene data show CDR1 as SGDLS and CDR2 as YYNGEE. The CDR3 loop reads CASSVDGDGIQYF. In DNA, the CDR3 is TGTGCCAGCAGCGTAGACGGGGATGGGATTCAGTACTTC.

The CDR3 region is CASSQEGLAGNEQFF. In DNA form, the CDR3 reads TGTGCCAGCAGCCAGGAGGGACTAGCGGGAAATGAGCAGTTCTTC. V gene TRBV7-9 combines with J gene TRBJ2-1; the match to TRBD2 covers 13 bases. In germline, CDR1 is SEHNR, CDR2 FQNEAQ (reference sequence). The CDR3 runs 15 residues. V lost 5 bases, J lost 7 bases, and 5 bases stayed unmatched.

This CDR3 is CASSSSPLGLAGSYEQYF. CDR3 sequence (DNA): TGTGCCAGCAGTTCATCACCATTGGGACTAGCGGGTTCTTACGAGCAGTACTTC. The chain combines TRBV27 with TRBJ2-5, with 12 bases identical to TRBD2. The J call may be wrong; the DNA end is better matched by TRBJ2-7. This CDR3 is 18 amino acids long. Germline assignment: CDR1 MNHEY and CDR2 SMNVEV (reference sequence).

The V and J genes are TRBV19 and TRBJ2-3, with 7 bases identical to TRBD1. J lost 2 bases, V lost 4 bases, and 12 bases had no gene match. Germline CDR1 reads LNHDA; CDR2 reads SQIVND (reference sequence). The CDR3 contains 17 residues. CDR3 residues: CASSNSTGVGYTDTQYF. CDR3 nucleotide sequence: TGTGCCAGTAGTAACTCCACAGGGGTGGGATACACAGATACGCAGTATTTT.

The V call is TRBV18, the J call TRBJ2-3; maybe TRBD1 (5 bases). The CDR3 is made up of 16 amino acids. The V gene lost 3 bases and the J gene lost 2 bases, with 15 bases spanning the gap. Germline CDR1 is KGHSH and CDR2 is LQKENI. CDR3 region: CASSPGKRGTTDTQYF. CDR3 bases: TGTGCCAGCTCACCCGGCAAAAGGGGAACCACAGATACGCAGTATTTT.

The chain employs TRBV2 and TRBJ2-7; 11 bases are shared with TRBD2. The V gene's germline CDR1 is SNHLY and CDR2 FYNNEI. The trim removed 3 bases at V and 6 bases at J, leaving 4 bases unmatched. The length of the CDR3 is 14 residues. The CDR3 loop is CASSETSGNGEQYF. In DNA, the CDR3 is TGTGCCAGCAGTGAGACTAGCGGGAACGGCGAGCAGTACTTC.

This rearrangement joins TRBV5-1 to TRBJ2-1; no reliable D call. Trimming took off 0 bases at V and 5 bases at J, with 6 bases between the two ends. The V gene's germline CDR1 is SGHRS and CDR2 YFSETQ. The CDR3 spans 13 residues. The CDR3 protein is CASSLVVNNEQFF. The CDR3 bases are TGCGCCAGCAGCTTGGTCGTAAACAATGAGCAGTTCTTC.

The chain couples TRBV29-1 to TRBJ1-2, with TRBD1 as a possible D gene (6 bases). Germline CDR1 SQVTM, CDR2 ANQGSEA. V gave up 5 bases and J gave up 8 bases, with 18 bases separating them. The CDR3 is 13 residues long. The CDR3 DNA reads TGCAGCGTTTCTCCGGGACAATTCCGAGGCTACACCTTC. It encodes CSVSPGQFRGYTF.

V is TRBV6-1 and J is TRBJ2-4, with D possibly matching TRBD1 (5 bases). Trimming removed 6 bases at V and 0 bases at J, with 12 bases between. The length of the CDR3 is 15 residues. Germline values: CDR1 MNHNS, CDR2 SASEGT. CDR3: CASSPTAIAKNIQYF. The CDR3 coding sequence is TGTGCCAGCAGCCCGACAGCCATAGCCAAAAACATTCAGTACTTC.

CDR3 in DNA: TGTGCCAGCAGCCTAACTAGCGGGGCGGTGAATACGCAGTATTTT. It is translated as CASSLTSGAVNTQYF. The chain employs TRBV11-1 and TRBJ2-3; 10 nucleotides align to TRBD2. CDR1 SGHAT and CDR2 FQDESV come from the germline V gene (reference sequence). After removal of 5 bases from V and 7 bases from J, the junction contained 9 bases not matched to a gene. This CDR3 is built from 15 residues.

The chain employs TRBV5-1 and TRBJ2-1, with 8 bases identical to TRBD1. The CDR3 is made up of 15 amino acids. Looked up from germline, CDR1 is SGHRS and CDR2 is YFSETQ. The V gene end was trimmed by 1 base and the J gene end by 8 bases; junction bases not matched to a gene: 8. CDR3 nucleotides: TGCGCCAGCAGCTTGCCGACAGGGGATTCGGATGAGCAGTTCTTC. This encodes CASSLPTGDSDEQFF.

This chain joins TRBV25-1 and TRBJ2-5; 9 bases match TRBD1. This CDR3 is 16 amino acids long. With 6 bases clipped from V and 5 bases from J, the junction kept 13 bases outside the gene matches. CDR1 is MGHDK and CDR2 is SYGVNS in the germline V gene. In DNA, the CDR3 is TGTGCCAGCAGCGCCGGGACAGGGAAGAGTGGGGAGACCCAGTACTTC. Translated: CASSAGTGKSGETQYF. The full variable domain, rest sourced from reference TRBV25-1 and TRBJ2-5, is EADIYQTPRYLVIGTGKKITLECSQTMGHDKMYWYQQDPGMELHLIHYSYGVNSTEKGDLSSESTVSRIRTEHFPLTLESARPSHTSQYLCASSAGTGKSGETQYFGPGTRLLVL.

This clone appeared a few times. This chain connects TRBV10-3 to TRBJ2-2; D is perhaps TRBD2 (6 bases). Trimming cost V 10 bases and J 3 bases, with 9 bases left between them. CDR3 length: 12 amino acids. Germline loops: CDR1 ENHRY, CDR2 SYGVKD. The CDR3 nucleotides read TGTGCCACCTGGGGGGACACCGGGGAGCTGTTTTTT. Translated, it gives CATWGDTGELFF.

The chain couples TRBV28 to TRBJ1-1; 10 bases map to TRBD1. Germline V gene sequence: CDR1 MDHEN, CDR2 SYDVKM. Trimming cost V 6 bases and J 4 bases; bases outside gene matches: 8. This CDR3 has 15 amino acids. This CDR3 is CASRMTGGLSTEAFF. Written as DNA, the CDR3 is TGTGCCAGCAGGATGACAGGGGGCCTGAGCACTGAAGCTTTCTTT.

The chain combines TRBV6-5 with TRBJ2-7; D remains ambiguous. Trimming cost V 5 bases and J 4 bases, with 12 bases left between them. In germline, CDR1 is MNHEY, CDR2 SVGAGI. This CDR3 is built from 13 residues. CDR3 DNA: TGTGCCAGCAGTGAAGAGAGGCGGTACGAGCAGTACTTC. It encodes CASSEERRYEQYF.